The text below deals with one T cell receptor (beta chain). Its antigen is as yet unknown. CDR3 size: 15 residues. V lost 7 bases, J lost 1 base, and 16 bases lay in between. Germline V lookup: CDR1 SNHLY, CDR2 FYNNEI. The data were obtained in a study of long-term antiretroviral therapy in people with HIV. Findings and caveats of the study: Dominating the repertoire at all time points were the clones that expanded before ART.

The libraries were made with immunoSEQ v3.0 at survey level. The method was immunoSEQ multiplex PCR; TCRdb's version includes in-frame clones alone and lacks a portion of them. The table has around 20,000 clones, around four fifths seen once. Post-ART PBMC samples numbered at least two per donor, and pre-ART ones at least one. Cryopreserved PBMC samples of roughly 1-10 million cells were used for DNA extraction. This TCR was sampled from a woman in her 50s with HIV. Here the sequenced sample was unsorted PBMCs, taken 0.3 years after starting antiretroviral therapy. V is TRBV2 and J is TRBJ1-1; D remains ambiguous. Here the CDR3 DNA reads TGTGCCAGCACCCTCGGGCAGCGGGGGAACACTGAAGCTTTCTTT. This codes for CASTLGQRGNTEAFF.